The following is a TCR beta chain sequence with its context. This clonotype was observed many times. The clone's antigen remains unknown. Per-nucleotide qualities are absent, and no much larger clonotype sits a single base away. Sample time point, as interpreted from the label and publication: newly diagnosed GD, antithyroid drugs for less than 3 months. RNA was extracted from PBMCs in TRIzol for both TCR sequencing and RNA sequencing. The diagnosis of Graves' disease followed American Thyroid Association guidelines. Patients for the study were recruited at an endocrinology department in Xi'an, China. Each patient gave approximately 8.8 milliliters of peripheral blood, collected in an EDTA anticoagulant tube. Ficoll Paque Plus density gradient separation was used to isolate PBMCs, and no further T cell sorting was done. An Agilent 2100 Bioanalyzer and agarose gel were used to check RNA quality, while a NanoDrop 2000 measured RNA concentration.

This entry belongs to a study of regulatory T cells in long-lasting Graves disease (dated by TCRdb to about 2021). With regard to the full study: Antithyroid drugs had been taken for less than 3 months by newly diagnosed Graves' disease patients. Persistent Graves' disease patients were compared with newly diagnosed Graves' disease patients by peripheral blood TCR sequencing and RNA sequencing. The study was registered as a clinical trial and conducted in China. A total of some 33 samples were covered by TCR sequencing, comprising approximately 13 persistent and about 20 newly diagnosed Graves' disease patients.

Here is what the overall study found, with its caveats: Only peripheral blood was studied, because thyroid tissue, the primary lesion, was inaccessible. Persistent Graves' disease patients showed lower TCR Shannon entropy and fewer highly expanded clones than newly diagnosed patients, suggesting clonal expansion. The small sample size was acknowledged by the authors as a limitation that may reduce accuracy. TRBV28, TRBJ1-2 and TRBJ2-5 were preferentially used in persistent disease, while TRBV20-1 and TRBJ2-1 were favored in newly diagnosed disease. Persistent patients shared more public clonotypes among themselves (over 2,500) than newly diagnosed patients did (over 900). Sequencing and analysis were limited to the TCR beta chain.

Inclusive of the bounding cysteine and phenylalanine, the CDR3 is 13 residues long. The only DNA kept is the CDR3, 39 bases in frame from the first base. Between the V and J ends, shortened by 3 bases and 8 bases respectively, the junction contains 11 bases. The CDR1 and CDR2 encoded by the germline V gene are MNHEY and SVGEGT. Library preparation was by multiplex PCR. The reads were generated on an Illumina HiSeq 4000. To build TCR beta libraries, CDR3 regions were amplified by Arm-PCR using iRepertoire HTBI primers. PCR products were gel purified before sequencing. In the authors' own workflow: Across samples, fewer than 70 TRBV and approximately 15 TRBJ segments were identified and used for gene usage analysis of CDR3 amino acid clonotypes. Filtered high-quality paired reads were merged into contigs using COPE and FqMerger. BLAST was used to align contigs to IMGT TRBV, TRBD and TRBJ reference genes, and CDR3 was defined according to IMGT. Any clonotype with a frequency above 0.1% was counted as a highly expanded clone. Shannon entropy served as the measure of repertoire diversity, while the Gini coefficient captured V-J evenness. A clonotype found in more than one individual was treated as public. TCRdb's own reprocessing of the public reads used fastp at Q25 and MiXCR and kept productive beta chains. CDR3 protein sequences are deduplicated, and each keeps its most common genes and DNA. It is TCRdb's table, rather than the study itself, that gives the V and J calls and clone size. For this sample the table gives roughly 380,000 distinct CDR3 sequences, of which approximately 15% were detected only once. The ten largest clones represent roughly 30% of the sample.

These data also featured in a second study, about T cells in Graves' hyperthyroidism and ophthalmopathy. As the second publication notes: Graves' hyperthyroidism was defined as stable when no progression to ophthalmopathy occurred over 18 months of follow-up. Hyperthyroidism patients were newly diagnosed, had a disease duration of under 2 months, and were aged 18 to 65 years. The study excluded patients with uncontrolled infections, other autoimmune diseases, pregnancy or lactation. Clinical symptoms, serum thyroxine and TRAb, thyroid ultrasound, and orbital computed tomography formed the basis for the diagnoses. A first-round RT-PCR of the TCR CDR3 used the HTBI primer set with the Qiagen OneStep RT-PCR kit. Most expanded thyroid clonotypes (frequency above 0.001) were also detected in blood, suggesting blood repertoires may reflect thyroid immune responses. A 13 V-J signature model separated ophthalmopathy from stable hyperthyroidism, with around 88% sensitivity and roughly 81% specificity in cross-validation and 80%/75% in testing. In validation, progression to ophthalmopathy was predicted by the model with around 71% sensitivity and just over 72% specificity, a median of about 6.8 months before onset. A discovery cohort of fewer than 110 patients, roughly 45 with Graves' ophthalmopathy and about 58 with stable Graves' hyperthyroidism, was used to find distinguishing TCR V-J signatures. Whether ophthalmopathy could be predicted prospectively was tested in an independent validation cohort made up of under 20 hyperthyroidism patients plus 17 patients who later progressed to ophthalmopathy. For training and testing, the 100 or so patients in the discovery cohort were randomly divided in a 7:3 ratio. In more than five Graves' hyperthyroidism patients, the study also compared T-cell repertoires from thyroid tissue with T-cell repertoires from blood. After sampling, hyperthyroidism patients received methimazole starting at 30 mg daily, and ophthalmopathy patients received high-dose intravenous methylprednisolone. Libraries were constructed in a second round of multiplex PCR, after which size selection and purification were performed. Sequencing of the libraries was done on an Illumina HiSeq2000 using paired-end 100 bp reads. SOAPnuke was used to process the raw data, removing reads that contained adapters or uncalled bases, had a mean Phred below 15, or lacked an exact match to the constant primer or identifier. High-quality paired reads were merged using COPE v1.2.5, and each unique nucleotide sequence was defined as a clonotype. MiTCR v1.1 was used to align the clonotypes against IMGT TRBV, TRBD and TRBJ reference segments. The analysis was restricted to V-J combinations with a frequency above 0.0001, which together covered roughly 99% of the repertoires. A TCS score was defined as the ratio of F50 (clonal expansion) to E x V (chaos), with BLOSUM62-based TCRdist applied between CDR3 peptides within each V-J. Welch's t-statistics and random forest reduced roughly 530 V-J features to 13, which were used in a naive Bayes classifier (R e1071). No statistical method was used to set the sample size in advance, and investigators knew the group allocation. The paper reports TCR Vbeta CDR3 sequencing of approximately 140 peripheral blood samples: some 41 ophthalmopathy, approximately 74 hyperthyroidism and around 17 progressor patients.

The receptor's source is a man aged 35 to 55 with Graves disease. Donor details come from another sample of the same person, matched by shared clones. Recombination joined TRBV6-2 or TRBV6-3 with TRBJ2-1, with the D segment identity uncertain. The specimen comprised peripheral blood mononuclear cells (PBMCs), sampled at new diagnosis, from a patient treated with antithyroid drugs. DNA sequence: TGTGCCAGCAGTTATCGTGTCCGGGATGAGCAGTTCTTC. This is translated as CASSYRVRDEQFF.